The rows below give T cell receptor beta chains drawn from one sample of a study of T-cell reconstitution after alpha-beta-depleted transplantation in children. MiXCR was run by TCRdb on the PCR reads, yielding one entry per CDR3 protein. The sample consists of fewer than 550,000 distinct CDR3 sequences, under 20% of them appearing once. Source: PBMCs, mostly from graft donor cells, taken 360 days after TCRalphabeta/CD19-depleted stem cell transplant. The receptors were gathered from a boy in the first two years of life who had a stem cell transplant for Wiskott-Aldrich syndrome, so the T cells may come from the graft donor. CDR3s include the opening cysteine and the closing phenylalanine or tryptophan. A D gene is named only where the DNA matches it firmly. Rows give clone size only sometimes, using once, few, many, or a class for an expanded clone.

clone_size | j_call | d_call | v_call | cdr3_aa | cdr3_nt
. | TRBJ2-7 | TRBD2 | TRBV25-1 | CASSTGLAGYANYEQYF | TGTGCCAGCAGTACAGGACTAGCGGGATATGCTAACTACGAGCAGTACTTC
few | TRBJ2-7 | . | TRBV7-2 | CASSLGEGAAYEQYF | TGTGCCAGCAGCTTAGGGGAGGGGGCAGCCTACGAGCAGTACTTC
few | TRBJ1-5 | . | TRBV10-3 | CAISGIGGEQPQHF | TGTGCCATCAGTGGAATTGGGGGGGAGCAGCCCCAGCATTTT
few | TRBJ1-1 | . | TRBV19 | CASSIWGGVGDTEAFF | TGTGCCAGTAGTATATGGGGAGGCGTCGGGGACACTGAAGCTTTCTTT
many | TRBJ2-5 | . | TRBV4-3 | CASSQVGRETQYF | TGCGCCAGCAGCCAAGTGGGAAGGGAGACCCAGTACTTC
. | TRBJ2-3 | . | TRBV7-9 | CASSPRSRDTQYF | TGTGCCAGCAGCCCCCGATCCAGGGATACGCAGTATTTT
. | TRBJ1-2 | TRBD1 | TRBV29-1 | CSVGRRQGPDGYTF | TGCAGCGTCGGCAGAAGACAGGGACCTGATGGCTACACCTTC
many | TRBJ2-2 | . | TRBV6-5 | CASSYLYGELFF | TGTGCCAGCAGTTACTTGTACGGGGAGCTGTTTTTT
. | TRBJ2-1 | . | TRBV5-1 | CASSLATLEYNEQFF | TGCGCCAGCAGCTTGGCTACCCTCGAATACAATGAGCAGTTCTTC
. | TRBJ2-7 | TRBD2 | TRBV20-1 | CSATPGTSGSSRDEQYF | TGCAGTGCAACACCCGGGACTAGCGGATCGTCTCGGGACGAGCAGTACTTC
. | TRBJ2-5 | . | TRBV6-5 | CASSYVPGSPQYF | TGTGCCAGCAGTTACGTGCCAGGGAGTCCCCAGTACTTC
. | TRBJ1-1 | . | TRBV29-1 | CSVAEDGNTEAFF | TGCAGCGTTGCGGAGGACGGGAACACTGAAGCTTTCTTT
few | TRBJ2-7 | TRBD2 | TRBV7-2 | CASSFFSGRALAYEQYF | TGTGCCAGCAGCTTTTTTAGCGGGAGGGCCTTGGCCTACGAGCAGTACTTC
. | TRBJ2-1 | TRBD2 | TRBV5-1 | CASKPTGTSGGGTYNEQFF | TGCGCCAGCAAACCAACCGGGACTAGCGGGGGGGGCACCTACAATGAGCAGTTCTTC
few | TRBJ2-1 | . | TRBV10-3 | CAISGGRHNEQFF | TGTGCCATCAGTGGAGGCAGGCACAATGAGCAGTTCTTC
. | TRBJ1-2 | . | TRBV12-3/TRBV12-4 | CASMIASYGYTF | TGTGCCAGCATGATCGCGAGCTATGGCTACACCTTC
. | TRBJ1-3 | . | TRBV7-6 | CASSLGKRNTIYF | TGTGCCAGCAGCTTAGGGAAGCGAAACACCATATATTTT
few | TRBJ2-6 | . | TRBV27 | CASSLFSGANVLTF | TGTGCCAGCAGTTTGTTCTCTGGGGCCAACGTCCTGACTTTC
few | TRBJ1-6 | TRBD1 | TRBV12-3/TRBV12-4 | CASELGQGGQSSYNSPLHF | TGTGCCAGCGAATTAGGACAGGGCGGCCAGAGCTCCTATAATTCACCCCTCCACTTT
few | TRBJ2-7 | . | TRBV3-1 | CASSQMTTEQYF | TGTGCCAGCAGCCAAATGACCACCGAGCAGTACTTC
few | TRBJ2-1 | . | TRBV29-1 | CSVELLGRYNEQFF | TGCAGCGTTGAACTGCTAGGCAGGTACAATGAGCAGTTCTTC
few | TRBJ2-1 | TRBD2 | TRBV12-3/TRBV12-4 | CASSLGAGDSYNEQFF | TGTGCCAGCAGTTTAGGTGCGGGAGACTCCTACAATGAGCAGTTCTTC
. | TRBJ1-4 | TRBD1 | TRBV28 | CASSLTGQGEEKLFF | TGTGCCAGCAGTTTAACCGGACAGGGGGAGGAAAAACTGTTTTTT
. | TRBJ2-1 | . | TRBV27 | CASSSSATLEQFF | TGTGCCAGCAGCTCATCCGCCACCCTGGAGCAGTTCTTC